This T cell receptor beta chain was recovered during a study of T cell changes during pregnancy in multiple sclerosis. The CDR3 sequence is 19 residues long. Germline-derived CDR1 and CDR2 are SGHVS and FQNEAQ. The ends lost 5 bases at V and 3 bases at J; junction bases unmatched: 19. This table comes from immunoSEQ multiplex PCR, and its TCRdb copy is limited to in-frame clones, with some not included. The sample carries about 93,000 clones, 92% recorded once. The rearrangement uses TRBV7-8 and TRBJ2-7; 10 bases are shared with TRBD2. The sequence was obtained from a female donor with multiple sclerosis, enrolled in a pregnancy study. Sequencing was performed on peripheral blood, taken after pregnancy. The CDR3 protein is CASSMPSGSRRKSNYEQYF. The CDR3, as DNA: TGTGCCAGCAGCATGCCTAGCGGGAGCCGACGAAAATCCAACTACGAGCAGTACTTC.